This TCR beta chain stems from a study of shared clonotypes between healthy human individuals. Looked up from germline, CDR1 is MDHEN and CDR2 is SYDVKM. Trimming took 5 bases from V and 2 from J, leaving 15 bases between them. The CDR3 runs 15 residues. This clone showed up many times. TCRdb's table, derived via immunoSEQ multiplex PCR, lists solely in-frame clones and lacks some. The repertoire holds fewer than 130,000 clones, with approximately 70% as singletons. This TCR derives from a woman aged 25 to 39 in good health. The chain recombines TRBV28 with TRBJ2-5; tentatively, D is TRBD1 or TRBD2 (6 bases each). The sample was memory CD8+ T cells sorted from blood. Subset given: CD45RO+ cells pooled with CCR7-negative TemRA cells. CDR3 sequence reads: CASSPEGGRQETQYF. The CDR3 coding sequence is TGTGCCAGCAGTCCCGAAGGGGGGCGGCAAGAGACCCAGTACTTC.